The 15 T cell receptor beta chains below all came from one sample that was sequenced in a study of T cell repertoires in cytomegalovirus infection. TCRdb passed the reads through MiXCR, listing each CDR3 protein once. The sample gives roughly 320,000 distinct CDR3 sequences, more than 8% of which show up once; about 4.5% is in the top ten. The sample taken for sequencing was PBMCs. Receptors originate from a human donor in good health (CMV status not recorded). Some clones in this sample may be carry-over from other donors' samples.

There are many counts of this clonotype. The rearrangement joins TRBV7-2 to TRBJ2-7; D ambiguous. The CDR3 is 14 amino acids. CDR1 and CDR2 (germline): SGHTA, FQGNSA. Trimming took 1 base from V and 2 from J, leaving 9 bases between them. The CDR3 spells CASSLGRSTYEQYF. In nucleotides, the CDR3 is TGTGCCAGCAGCTTAGGCCGGAGCACCTACGAGCAGTACTTC.

This clonotype has ten or more counts. CDR3 sequence (DNA): TGTGCCAGCAGCAAGCAGGGGTTGTCCAGTTCACCCCTCCACTTT. Protein: CASSKQGLSSSPLHF. This chain joins TRBV7-2 and TRBJ1-6; D might be TRBD1 (6 bases). Germline values: CDR1 SGHTA, CDR2 FQGNSA. The CDR3 consists of 15 residues. Trimming shortened V by 5 bases and J by 9 bases, and 17 bases separated the two germline ends.

This clonotype appeared many times. In nucleotides, the CDR3 is TGTGCCAGCAAGGCACTAGCCAAAAACATTCAGTACTTC. Encoded protein: CASKALAKNIQYF. This chain links TRBV28 with TRBJ2-4; D unresolved. Trimming removed 7 bases from V and 0 bases from J, with 7 bases in between. The CDR3 runs 13 residues. Looked up from germline, CDR1 is MDHEN and CDR2 is SYDVKM.

CDR3 sequence: CASTIRGLAGEGEFF. As DNA, the CDR3 is TGTGCCAGCACCATCCGGGGACTAGCGGGAGAAGGCGAGTTCTTC. The chain is built from TRBV28 and TRBJ2-1; TRBD2 aligns across 14 bases. CDR3 size: 15 residues. Per germline, CDR1 MDHEN and CDR2 SYDVKM. The J segment lost 14 bases and the V segment lost 7 bases, leaving 13 bases of the junction unmatched.

This clonotype was recorded only once. A read error may produce the germline difference seen at one junction end. The CDR3 bases are TGTGCCAGCAGCTTAACCAGGACCAATGAGGAGTTCTTC. Residues: CASSLTRTNEEFF. This sequence joins TRBV7-8 and TRBJ2-1; no clear D gene. This CDR3 has 13 residues. CDR1 and CDR2 from the germline V gene are SGHVS and FQNEAQ. Using reference TRBV7-8 and TRBJ2-1 for the parts outside the CDR3, the full variable domain is GAGVSQSPRYKVAKRGQDVALRCDPISGHVSLFWYQQALGQGPEFLTYFQNEAQLDKSGLPSDRFFAERPEGSVSTLKIQRTQQEDSAVYLCASSLTRTNEEFFGPGTRLTVL.

As DNA, the CDR3 is TGTGCCAGCAGCGCTAGCGGGAGCAATCCCCATGAGCAGTTCTTC. Translation: CASSASGSNPHEQFF. The chain couples TRBV9 to TRBJ2-1, with TRBD2 matching 10 bases. V shed 3 bases and J 8 bases; nucleotides not matched to a gene: 8. The CDR3 has 15 amino acids. Germline V gene sequence: CDR1 SGDLS, CDR2 YYNGEE.

This clonotype has at least ten counts. The genes are TRBV7-2 and TRBJ1-2; possible D gene TRBD1, 6 bases. V lost 2 bases and J lost 4, with 14 bases in between. This CDR3 contains 15 residues. In germline, CDR1 is SGHTA, CDR2 FQGNSA. As DNA, the CDR3 is TGTGCCAGCAGCTTACAGGACAGCGGCCGCTATGGCTACACCTTC. This translates into CASSLQDSGRYGYTF. Looking up the rest from reference TRBV7-2 and TRBJ1-2 gives the full variable domain: GAGVSQSPSNKVTEKGKDVELRCDPISGHTALYWYRQSLGQGLEFLIYFQGNSAPDKSGLPSDRFSAERTGGSVSTLTIQRTQQEDSAVYLCASSLQDSGRYGYTFGSGTRLTVV.

At least ten counts were recorded for this clonotype. This chain joins TRBV7-9 and TRBJ1-6, with D possibly matching TRBD1 (5 bases). The CDR3 spans 13 residues. From germline, CDR1 is SEHNR and CDR2 FQNEAQ (reference sequence). V shed 5 bases and J shed 19 bases, with 21 bases lying between them. The CDR3 reads CASSPPAADTQHF. CDR3 coding DNA: TGTGCCAGCAGCCCCCCCGCGGCGGACACTCAACACTTT.

This clonotype showed up just a few times. CDR3 DNA: TGTGCCAGCAGCTTGGTTGGGGTTGGGTACGAGCAGTACTTC. Amino acid sequence: CASSLVGVGYEQYF. The V gene is TRBV5-8, the J gene TRBJ2-7; D call uncertain. Deletions cut 0 bases from V and 4 bases from J, with 11 bases between. This CDR3 is built from 14 residues. In germline, CDR1 is SGHTS, CDR2 YDEGEE. Full variable domain (outside the CDR3, taken from reference TRBV5-8 and TRBJ2-7): EAGVTQSPTHLIKTRGQQATLRCSPISGHTSVYWYQQALGLGLQFLLWYDEGEERNRGNFPPRFSGRQFPNYSSELNVNALELEDSALYLCASSLVGVGYEQYFGPGTRLTVT.

This chain uses TRBV27 with TRBJ1-1; the D gene is possibly TRBD1 (5 bases). This CDR3 comprises 13 residues. Trimming took off 6 bases at V and 4 bases at J, with 12 bases between the two ends. From germline, CDR1 is MNHEY and CDR2 SMNVEV (reference sequence). CDR3 bases: TGTGCCAGCAGACAAATGGGGGGCACTGAAGCTTTCTTT. It yields the protein CASRQMGGTEAFF.

The gene calls are TRBV19 and TRBJ1-4, with D unresolved. The CDR3 totals 12 residues. V lost 3 bases, J lost 14 bases, and 13 bases lay in between. The germline V gene encodes CDR1 LNHDA and CDR2 SQIVND (reference sequence). This chain's CDR3 is CASSIPGVRLFF. Here the CDR3 DNA reads TGTGCCAGTAGTATCCCCGGAGTACGTCTGTTTTTT.

The chain carries TRBV7-3 and TRBJ2-1, with TRBD1 matching over 7 bases. Germline lookup yields CDR1 SGHTA and CDR2 FQGTGA. Trimming removed 5 bases from V and 7 bases from J; junction bases left unmatched: 11. The CDR3 is made up of 15 amino acids. This chain's CDR3 is CASSLRAGGRNEQFF. The CDR3, as DNA: TGTGCCAGCAGCCTTCGGGCAGGGGGTAGGAATGAGCAGTTCTTC.

This clonotype was observed a handful of times. The chain has TRBV12-3 or TRBV12-4 and TRBJ2-3, with 12 bases aligning to TRBD2. CDR3 size: 16 residues. The ends lost 6 bases at V and 5 bases at J; junction bases unmatched: 9. CDR3 sequence (DNA): TGTGCCAGCAGGTACCGGACTAGCGGGGACATAGATACGCAGTATTTT. Translation: CASRYRTSGDIDTQYF.

This clonotype was seen a few times. V usage is TRBV19 and J usage is TRBJ2-7; D call uncertain. The CDR3 runs to 11 residues. Germline V gene lookup returns CDR1 LNHDA and CDR2 SQIVND (reference sequence). V was trimmed by 10 bases and J by 3 bases, leaving 10 bases between them. The CDR3 region has the DNA TGTGCCACCTCAGATTACTACGAGCAGTACTTC. This translates into CATSDYYEQYF.

The chain uses TRBV15 and TRBJ1-5, with D tentatively TRBD1 (5 bases). V was cut by 9 bases and J by 1 base, with 19 bases left in between. The CDR3 totals 16 residues. Germline loops: CDR1 LNHNV, CDR2 YYDKDF (reference sequence). CDR3 residues: CATHAGRQWSNQPQHF. CDR3 DNA sequence: TGTGCCACTCATGCCGGGAGACAGTGGAGCAATCAGCCCCAGCATTTT.